The source of this TCR beta chain is a study of blood T cell repertoires in COVID-19. Study context: Samples representing acute and convalescent COVID-19 were sourced from the United States, Italy and Spain. Sources were T cells, B-cell-depleted T cells, or PBMCs; the material itself was cDNA or gDNA.

In the authors' methods: How many nucleated cells were present was estimated from reference gene primer amplification. Using immunoSEQ multiplex PCR, the repertoire was profiled, and TCRdb retains in-frame clones only, with some absent. Clonal size and the V and J genes are those of that table, whereas D and trimming came from the DNA. Seen here are approximately 200,000 clones, around 83% observed once, and the top ten hold 7.4%. The CDR3 consists of 15 residues. CDR1 SEHNR and CDR2 FQNEAQ come from the germline V gene (reference sequence). With V trimmed by 5 bases and J by 6 bases, 8 bases remained unmatched.

The clonotype comes from a woman in her fifties or sixties with acute or convalescent COVID-19. The sample comprised peripheral blood. The rearrangement joins TRBV7-9 to TRBJ2-1; 9 positions match TRBD2. The DNA of the CDR3 is TGTGCCAGCAGCCCTGGTCCTAGCGGGACCAATGAGCAGTTCTTC. Translation gives CASSPGPSGTNEQFF.